The rows below give T cell receptor beta chains drawn from one sample of a study of early T cells in non-severe SARS-CoV-2 infection. Each CDR3 protein is one row after TCRdb ran MiXCR on the 5' RACE reads. The table records 45,000 to 55,000 distinct CDR3 sequences, 11% of them present only once. Material for sequencing was whole blood. Every receptor here comes from an adult who was a healthcare worker with PCR-confirmed SARS-CoV-2 infection or an uninfected control (not recorded which). CDR3s include the opening cysteine and the closing phenylalanine or tryptophan. Fields, in order: V gene, J gene, clone size, D gene, CDR3 protein, CDR3 DNA. D genes are given only for firm matches. Some rows mark clone size as missing; the rest say once, few, many or name a class of expanded clone.

V gene: TRBV20-1
J gene: TRBJ1-5
clone size: many
D gene: NA
CDR3 protein: CSARGGSSNQPQHF
CDR3 DNA: TGCAGTGCTAGAGGGGGGAGCAGCAATCAGCCCCAGCATTTT

V gene: TRBV27
J gene: TRBJ1-6
clone size: few
D gene: NA
CDR3 protein: CASSLSHNSPLHF
CDR3 DNA: TGTGCCAGCAGTTTATCTCACAATTCACCCCTCCACTTT

V gene: TRBV27
J gene: TRBJ2-7
clone size: many
D gene: NA
CDR3 protein: CASSSDASWSYEQYF
CDR3 DNA: TGTGCCAGCAGTTCCGACGCTAGTTGGTCCTACGAGCAGTACTTC

V gene: TRBV7-6
J gene: TRBJ1-5
clone size: few
D gene: NA
CDR3 protein: CASSVGPRSNQPQHF
CDR3 DNA: TGTGCCAGCAGCGTAGGACCGAGGAGCAATCAGCCCCAGCATTTT

V gene: TRBV2
J gene: TRBJ2-5
clone size: many
D gene: NA
CDR3 protein: CASRQGVGKTQYF
CDR3 DNA: TGTGCCAGCAGGCAGGGTGTAGGGAAGACCCAGTACTTC

V gene: TRBV2
J gene: TRBJ2-5
clone size: NA
D gene: NA
CDR3 protein: CATGGTETQYF
CDR3 DNA: TGTGCCACAGGTGGCACTGAGACCCAGTACTTC

V gene: TRBV28
J gene: TRBJ2-4
clone size: NA
D gene: TRBD1
CDR3 protein: CASSLLGQGVDIQYF
CDR3 DNA: TGTGCCAGCAGTTTACTCGGACAGGGAGTGGACATTCAGTACTTC

V gene: TRBV6-5
J gene: TRBJ2-2
clone size: NA
D gene: NA
CDR3 protein: CVSSPNRVPRTGELFF
CDR3 DNA: TGTGTCAGCAGTCCAAACAGGGTCCCACGCACCGGGGAGCTGTTTTTT

V gene: TRBV6-1
J gene: TRBJ1-2
clone size: NA
D gene: NA
CDR3 protein: CASSEAQGSYGYTF
CDR3 DNA: TGTGCCAGCTCTGAGGCGCAGGGGAGCTATGGCTACACCTTC

V gene: TRBV29-1
J gene: TRBJ2-7
clone size: NA
D gene: NA
CDR3 protein: CSALAVRGATYEQYF
CDR3 DNA: TGCAGCGCCTTAGCCGTAAGGGGGGCCACCTACGAGCAGTACTTC

V gene: TRBV29-1
J gene: TRBJ2-1
clone size: few
D gene: NA
CDR3 protein: CSVRKNEQFF
CDR3 DNA: TGCAGCGTTAGAAAGAATGAGCAGTTCTTC

V gene: TRBV4-1
J gene: TRBJ2-1
clone size: many
D gene: NA
CDR3 protein: CASSQDSGTYNEQFF
CDR3 DNA: TGCGCCAGCAGCCAAGATAGCGGAACCTACAATGAGCAGTTCTTC

V gene: TRBV28
J gene: TRBJ2-7
clone size: many
D gene: NA
CDR3 protein: CASSSAGYEQYF
CDR3 DNA: TGTGCCAGCAGTTCCGCCGGGTACGAGCAGTACTTC

V gene: TRBV29-1
J gene: TRBJ2-5
clone size: NA
D gene: NA
CDR3 protein: CSGTGLRYETQYF
CDR3 DNA: TGCAGCGGGACGGGCCTCCGGTACGAGACCCAGTACTTC

V gene: TRBV3-1
J gene: TRBJ2-3
clone size: few
D gene: NA
CDR3 protein: CASSPLGSHFNTDTQYF
CDR3 DNA: TGTGCCAGCAGCCCCCTCGGCTCCCACTTTAACACAGATACGCAGTATTTT

V gene: TRBV19
J gene: TRBJ1-5
clone size: NA
D gene: NA
CDR3 protein: CASSGAGGPQHF
CDR3 DNA: TGTGCCAGTAGCGGCGCCGGGGGGCCCCAGCATTTT

V gene: TRBV6-5
J gene: TRBJ1-3
clone size: many
D gene: NA
CDR3 protein: CASSSTYRTSSGNTIYF
CDR3 DNA: TGTGCCAGCAGTTCAACGTACAGGACCTCCTCTGGAAACACCATATATTTT

V gene: TRBV7-2
J gene: TRBJ1-3
clone size: NA
D gene: NA
CDR3 protein: CASSSFGSPRGNTIYF
CDR3 DNA: TGTGCCAGCAGCTCGTTCGGGTCCCCGAGGGGAAACACCATATATTTT

V gene: TRBV11-2
J gene: TRBJ1-5
clone size: NA
D gene: TRBD1
CDR3 protein: CASSLVRTGRNQPQHF
CDR3 DNA: TGTGCCAGCAGCTTAGTCCGGACAGGGCGCAATCAGCCCCAGCATTTT

V gene: TRBV5-1
J gene: TRBJ2-1
clone size: NA
D gene: TRBD2
CDR3 protein: CASSLDNGGINEQFF
CDR3 DNA: TGCGCCAGCAGCTTGGACAACGGGGGGATTAATGAGCAGTTCTTC

V gene: TRBV29-1
J gene: TRBJ2-5
clone size: few
D gene: TRBD2
CDR3 protein: CSVERGAGGETQYF
CDR3 DNA: TGCAGCGTTGAACGGGGAGCGGGGGGAGAGACCCAGTACTTC

V gene: TRBV11-2
J gene: TRBJ2-3
clone size: NA
D gene: NA
CDR3 protein: CASSLEGTGNVKQYF
CDR3 DNA: TGTGCCAGCAGCTTAGAAGGGACTGGCAATGTGAAGCAGTATTTT

V gene: TRBV9
J gene: TRBJ2-7
clone size: few
D gene: TRBD2
CDR3 protein: CASSTGTRSYEQYF
CDR3 DNA: TGTGCCAGCAGCACCGGGACTAGGTCCTACGAGCAGTACTTC

V gene: TRBV10-3
J gene: TRBJ2-7
clone size: once
D gene: TRBD1
CDR3 protein: CAIRNSGQGRSYEQYF
CDR3 DNA: TGTGCCATCAGGAACTCGGGACAGGGGCGCTCCTACGAGCAGTACTTC